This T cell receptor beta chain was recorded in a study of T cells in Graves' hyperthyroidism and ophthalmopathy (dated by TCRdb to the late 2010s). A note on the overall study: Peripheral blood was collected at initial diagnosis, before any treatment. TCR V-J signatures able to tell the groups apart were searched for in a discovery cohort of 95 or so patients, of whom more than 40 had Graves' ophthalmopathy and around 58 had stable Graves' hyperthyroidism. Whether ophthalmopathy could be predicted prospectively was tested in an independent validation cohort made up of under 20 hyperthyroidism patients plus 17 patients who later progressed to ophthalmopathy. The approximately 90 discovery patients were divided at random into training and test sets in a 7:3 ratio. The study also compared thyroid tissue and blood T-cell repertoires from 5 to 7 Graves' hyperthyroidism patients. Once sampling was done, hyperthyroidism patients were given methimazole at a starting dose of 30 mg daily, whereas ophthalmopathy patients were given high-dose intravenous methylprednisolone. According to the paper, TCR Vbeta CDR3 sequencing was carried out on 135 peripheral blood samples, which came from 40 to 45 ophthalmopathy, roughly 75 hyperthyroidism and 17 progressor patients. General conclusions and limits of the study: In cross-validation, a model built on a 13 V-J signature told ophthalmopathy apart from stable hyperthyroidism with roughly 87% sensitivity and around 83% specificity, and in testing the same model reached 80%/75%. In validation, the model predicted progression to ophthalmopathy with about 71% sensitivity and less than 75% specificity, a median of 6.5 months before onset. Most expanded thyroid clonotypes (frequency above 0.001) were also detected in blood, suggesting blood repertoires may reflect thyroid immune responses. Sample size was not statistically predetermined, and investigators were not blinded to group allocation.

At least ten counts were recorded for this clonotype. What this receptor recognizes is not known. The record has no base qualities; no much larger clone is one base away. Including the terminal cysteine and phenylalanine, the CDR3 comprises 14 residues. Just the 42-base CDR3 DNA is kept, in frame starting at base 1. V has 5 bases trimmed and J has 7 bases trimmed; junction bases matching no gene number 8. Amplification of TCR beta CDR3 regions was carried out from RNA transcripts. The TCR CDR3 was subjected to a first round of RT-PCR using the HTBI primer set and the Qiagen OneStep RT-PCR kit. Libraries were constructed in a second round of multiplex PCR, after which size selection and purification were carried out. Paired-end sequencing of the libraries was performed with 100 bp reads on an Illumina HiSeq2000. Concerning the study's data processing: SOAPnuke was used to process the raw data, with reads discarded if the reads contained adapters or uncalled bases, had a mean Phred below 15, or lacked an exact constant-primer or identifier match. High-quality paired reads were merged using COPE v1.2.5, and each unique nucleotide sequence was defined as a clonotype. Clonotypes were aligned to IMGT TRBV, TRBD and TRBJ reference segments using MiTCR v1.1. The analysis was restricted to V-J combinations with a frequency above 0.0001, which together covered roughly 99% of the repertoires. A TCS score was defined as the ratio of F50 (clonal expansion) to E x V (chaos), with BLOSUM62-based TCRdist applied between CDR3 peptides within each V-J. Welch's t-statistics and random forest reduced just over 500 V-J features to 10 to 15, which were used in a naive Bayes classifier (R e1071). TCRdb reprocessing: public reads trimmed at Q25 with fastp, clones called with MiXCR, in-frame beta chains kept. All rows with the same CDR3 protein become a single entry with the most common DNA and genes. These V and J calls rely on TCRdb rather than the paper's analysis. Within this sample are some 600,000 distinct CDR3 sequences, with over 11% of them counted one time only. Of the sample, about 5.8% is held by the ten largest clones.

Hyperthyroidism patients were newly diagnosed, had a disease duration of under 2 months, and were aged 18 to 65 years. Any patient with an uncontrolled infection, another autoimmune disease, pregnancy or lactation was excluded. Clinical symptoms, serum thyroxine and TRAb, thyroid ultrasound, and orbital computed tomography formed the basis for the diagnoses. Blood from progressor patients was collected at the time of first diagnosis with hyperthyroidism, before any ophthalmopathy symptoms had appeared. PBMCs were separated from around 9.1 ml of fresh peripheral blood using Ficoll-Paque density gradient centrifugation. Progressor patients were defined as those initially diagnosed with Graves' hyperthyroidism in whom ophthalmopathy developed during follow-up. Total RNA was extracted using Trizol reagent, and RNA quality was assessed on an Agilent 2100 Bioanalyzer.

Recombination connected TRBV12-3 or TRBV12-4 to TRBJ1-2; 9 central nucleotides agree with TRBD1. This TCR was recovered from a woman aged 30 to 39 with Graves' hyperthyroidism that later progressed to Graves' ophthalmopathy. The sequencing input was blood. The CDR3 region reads CASSLTQGALGYTF. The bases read TGTGCCAGCAGTCTTACACAGGGGGCGCTTGGCTACACCTTC.